This TCR beta chain was identified in a study of cytomegalovirus exposure and HLA in healthy donors. The wider study: HLA-typed donors were the source of around 77 million unique TCRs held in an early data release.

This clone was observed a handful of times. Its antigen is not identified. Whole-study findings and limits: Using a false discovery rate of 0.05, a later analysis showed that 16,951 TCR beta sequences were associated with HLA alleles.

Trimming removed 3 bases from V and 3 bases from J; junction bases left unmatched: 10. Germline CDR1 is SGDLS and CDR2 is YYNGEE. The CDR3 loop spans 17 amino acids. PCR was performed using 60 Vbeta and 13 Jbeta primers. Sequencing used immunoSEQ multiplex PCR; TCRdb keeps in-frame clones, though not all of them. There are around 140,000 clones in the sample; around 74% occur only once, and 5.5% to 8% lies in the top ten. The V call is TRBV9, the J call TRBJ2-7, with 12 bases identical to TRBD2. The TCR originated in a male donor in good health and CMV-seronegative. Sequencing was carried out using PBMCs. The CDR3 region is CASSEGSSGLAGYEQYF. The CDR3 coding sequence is TGTGCCAGCAGCGAGGGATCCTCGGGACTAGCGGGCTACGAGCAGTACTTC.